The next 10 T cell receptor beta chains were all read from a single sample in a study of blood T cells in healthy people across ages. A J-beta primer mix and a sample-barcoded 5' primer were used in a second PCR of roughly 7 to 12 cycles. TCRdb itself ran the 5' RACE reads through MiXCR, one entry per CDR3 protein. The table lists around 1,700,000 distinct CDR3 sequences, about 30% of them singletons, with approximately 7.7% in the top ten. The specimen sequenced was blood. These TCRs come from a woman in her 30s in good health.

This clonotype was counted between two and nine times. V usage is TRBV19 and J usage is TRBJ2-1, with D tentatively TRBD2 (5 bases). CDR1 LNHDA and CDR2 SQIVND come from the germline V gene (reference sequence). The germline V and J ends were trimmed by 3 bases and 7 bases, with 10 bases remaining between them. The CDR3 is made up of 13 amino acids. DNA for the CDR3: TGTGCCAGTAGTATCCCGAGACTAAATGAGCAGTTCTTC. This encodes CASSIPRLNEQFF.

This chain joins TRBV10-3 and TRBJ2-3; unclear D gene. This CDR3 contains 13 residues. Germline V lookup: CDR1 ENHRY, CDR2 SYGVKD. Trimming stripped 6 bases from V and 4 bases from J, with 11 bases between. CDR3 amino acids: CAIRDRDPDTQYF. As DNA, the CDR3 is TGTGCCATCAGGGACCGAGACCCAGATACGCAGTATTTT.

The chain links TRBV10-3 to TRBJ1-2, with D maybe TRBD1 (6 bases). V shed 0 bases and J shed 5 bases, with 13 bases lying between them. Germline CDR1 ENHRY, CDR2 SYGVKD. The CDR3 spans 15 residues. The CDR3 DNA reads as TGTGCCATCAGTGAGTCGACAGGCAGCGCTTATGGCTACACCTTC. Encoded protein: CAISESTGSAYGYTF.

The chain's CDR3 is CASRRQRASYNEQFF. The CDR3 nucleotides read TGTGCCAGCAGAAGACAGCGGGCGTCCTACAATGAGCAGTTCTTC. The chain employs TRBV12-3 or TRBV12-4 and TRBJ2-1; possibly TRBD2 for D (6 bases). CDR3 length: 15 residues. Deletions cut 6 bases from V and 1 base from J, with 13 bases between.

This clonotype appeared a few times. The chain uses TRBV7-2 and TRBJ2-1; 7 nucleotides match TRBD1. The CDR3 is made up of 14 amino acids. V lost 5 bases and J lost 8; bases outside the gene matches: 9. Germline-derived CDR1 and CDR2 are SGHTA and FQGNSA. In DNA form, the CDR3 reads TGTGCCAGCAGCCAGTCTAGGGGGCACGATGAGCAGTTCTTC. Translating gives CASSQSRGHDEQFF.

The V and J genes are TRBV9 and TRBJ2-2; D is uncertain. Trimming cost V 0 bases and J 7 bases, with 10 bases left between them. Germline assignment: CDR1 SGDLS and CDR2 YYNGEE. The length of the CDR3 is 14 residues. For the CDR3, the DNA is TGTGCCAGCAGCGTAGCGGTTTTCGGCGGGGAGCTGTTTTTT. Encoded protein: CASSVAVFGGELFF. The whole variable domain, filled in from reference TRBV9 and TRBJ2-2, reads DSGVTQTPKHLITATGQRVTLRCSPRSGDLSVYWYQQSLDQGLQFLIQYYNGEERAKGNILERFSAQQFPDLHSELNLSSLELGDSALYFCASSVAVFGGELFFGEGSRLTVL.

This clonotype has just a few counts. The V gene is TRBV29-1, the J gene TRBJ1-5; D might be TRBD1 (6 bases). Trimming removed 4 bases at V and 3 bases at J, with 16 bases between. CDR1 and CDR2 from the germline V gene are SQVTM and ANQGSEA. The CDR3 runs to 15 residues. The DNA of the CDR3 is TGCAGCGTTGCGTGGGGGGGCAGTGACAATCAGCCCCAGCATTTT. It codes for CSVAWGGSDNQPQHF. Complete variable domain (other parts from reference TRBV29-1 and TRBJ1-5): SAVISQKPSRDICQRGTSLTIQCQVDSQVTMMFWYRQQPGQSLTLIATANQGSEATYESGFVIDKFPISRPNLTFSTLTVSNMSPEDSSIYLCSVAWGGSDNQPQHFGDGTRLSIL.

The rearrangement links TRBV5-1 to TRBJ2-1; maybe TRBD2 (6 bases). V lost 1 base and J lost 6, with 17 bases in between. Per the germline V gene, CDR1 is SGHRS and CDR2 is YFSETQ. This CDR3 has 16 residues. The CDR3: CASSLWRAAGFNEQFF. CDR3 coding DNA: TGCGCCAGCAGCTTGTGGAGGGCGGCGGGGTTCAATGAGCAGTTCTTC.

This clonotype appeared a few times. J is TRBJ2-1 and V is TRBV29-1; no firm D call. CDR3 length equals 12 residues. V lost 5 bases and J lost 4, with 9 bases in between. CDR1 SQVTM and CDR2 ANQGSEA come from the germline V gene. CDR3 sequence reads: CSVLIRYNEQFF. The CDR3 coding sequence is TGCAGCGTTCTTATCCGTTACAATGAGCAGTTCTTC.

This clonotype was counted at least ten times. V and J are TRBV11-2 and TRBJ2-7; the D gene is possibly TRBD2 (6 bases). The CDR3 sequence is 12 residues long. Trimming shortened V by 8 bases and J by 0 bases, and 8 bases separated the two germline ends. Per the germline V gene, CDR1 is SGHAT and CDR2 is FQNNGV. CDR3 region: CASVAASYEQYF. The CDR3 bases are TGTGCCAGCGTAGCGGCCTCCTACGAGCAGTACTTC. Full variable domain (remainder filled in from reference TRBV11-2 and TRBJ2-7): EAGVAQSPRYKIIEKRQSVAFWCNPISGHATLYWYQQILGQGPKLLIQFQNNGVVDDSQLPKDRFSAERLKGVDSTLKIQPAKLEDSAVYLCASVAASYEQYFGPGTRLTVT.